This TCR beta chain comes out of a study of regulatory T cells in long-lasting Graves disease (dated by TCRdb to the early 2020s). Looking at the study overall: Patients with newly diagnosed Graves' disease had been on antithyroid drugs for under 3 months. Peripheral blood TCR sequencing and RNA sequencing compared persistent Graves' disease patients with newly diagnosed Graves' disease patients. TCR sequencing covered around 13 persistent and around 20 newly diagnosed Graves' disease patients, 33 samples in total. The study was registered as a clinical trial and conducted in China.

The germline V gene specifies MDHEN as CDR1 and SYDVKM as CDR2. After removal of 7 bases from V and 0 bases from J, the junction retains 7 bases not matched to a gene. The cysteine opens and the phenylalanine closes a CDR3 of 15 amino acids. The retained sequence is limited to the CDR3, 45 bases, with the frame set at the first base. The library came from multiplex PCR. Sequencing was performed on an Illumina HiSeq 4000. CDR3 regions were amplified by Arm-PCR with iRepertoire HTBI primers to construct TCR beta libraries. Gel purification was performed on PCR products prior to sequencing. In the paper's pipeline: Across samples, around 62 TRBV and roughly 15 TRBJ segments were identified and used for gene usage analysis of CDR3 amino acid clonotypes. COPE and FqMerger were used to merge the filtered high-quality paired reads into contigs. BLAST was used to align contigs to IMGT TRBV, TRBD and TRBJ reference genes, and CDR3 was defined according to IMGT. Clonotypes above 0.1% frequency were classified as highly expanded clones. Repertoire diversity was measured by Shannon entropy, and V-J evenness by the Gini coefficient. A clonotype was considered public if more than one individual shared it. The public sequencing data were trimmed at Q25 with fastp and processed into clonotypes with MiXCR by TCRdb, which kept only in-frame beta chains. CDR3 protein sequences are deduplicated, and each keeps its most common genes and DNA. For this entry, the V and J calls and clone size follow TCRdb and not the study's own pipeline. This sample has some 600,000 distinct CDR3 sequences in its table, and 16% of those were observed once. Around 12% of the sample belongs to the ten largest clones.

This clonotype appeared many times. Its cognate antigen has yet to be identified. The sample holds no much larger clone one base away, and base qualities are not on file. What the time point label conveys for this sample: newly diagnosed GD, antithyroid drugs for less than 3 months. For both TCR sequencing and RNA sequencing, RNA was extracted from PBMCs using TRIzol. The diagnosis of Graves' disease was made according to American Thyroid Association guidelines. Patients were recruited from an endocrinology department in Xi'an, China. Each patient gave 7.5 to 10 milliliters of peripheral blood, collected in an EDTA anticoagulant tube. PBMCs were isolated by Ficoll Paque Plus density gradient separation without further T cell sorting. An Agilent 2100 Bioanalyzer and agarose gel were used to check RNA quality, while a NanoDrop 2000 measured RNA concentration. Broad study findings and their caveats: More public clonotypes were shared among persistent patients (roughly 3,000) than among newly diagnosed patients (approximately 1,000). Sequencing and analysis were restricted to the TCR beta chain. Only peripheral blood was studied, because thyroid tissue, the primary lesion, was inaccessible. Lower TCR Shannon entropy and fewer highly expanded clones were observed in persistent Graves' disease patients than in newly diagnosed patients, which suggested clonal expansion. Preferential use of TRBV28, TRBJ1-2 and TRBJ2-5 was observed in persistent disease, whereas TRBV20-1 and TRBJ2-1 were favored in newly diagnosed disease. As a limitation, the authors acknowledged that the small sample size may reduce accuracy.

The data also belong to a second study, concerning T cells in Graves' hyperthyroidism and ophthalmopathy. Per the second study: A patient counted as having stable Graves' hyperthyroidism if no progression to ophthalmopathy occurred over 18 months of follow-up. The hyperthyroidism patients were between 18 and 65 years old and newly diagnosed, with a disease duration of less than 2 months. Patients with uncontrolled infections, other autoimmune diseases, pregnancy or lactation were excluded. Diagnoses relied on clinical symptoms, serum thyroxine and TRAb, thyroid ultrasound and orbital computed tomography. A first-round RT-PCR of the TCR CDR3 used the HTBI primer set with the Qiagen OneStep RT-PCR kit. Most expanded thyroid clonotypes (frequency above 0.001) were also found in blood, which suggests that blood repertoires may mirror thyroid immune responses. A 13 V-J signature model separated ophthalmopathy from stable hyperthyroidism, with 87.88% sensitivity and about 81% specificity in cross-validation and 80%/75% in testing. During validation, the model predicted progression to ophthalmopathy a median of approximately 6.5 months ahead of onset, with around 71% sensitivity and around 72% specificity. A discovery cohort of approximately 100 patients, roughly 45 with Graves' ophthalmopathy and about 60 with stable Graves' hyperthyroidism, was used to find distinguishing TCR V-J signatures. Prospective prediction of ophthalmopathy was tested in an independent validation cohort of fewer than 20 hyperthyroidism patients and 15 to 17 patients who later progressed to ophthalmopathy. The 100 or so discovery patients were randomly split 7:3 into training and test sets. In more than 5 Graves' hyperthyroidism patients, the study also compared T-cell repertoires from thyroid tissue with T-cell repertoires from blood. Following sampling, methimazole starting at 30 mg daily was given to hyperthyroidism patients, and high-dose intravenous methylprednisolone was given to ophthalmopathy patients. Libraries were constructed in a second round of multiplex PCR, after which size selection and purification were performed. Paired-end sequencing of the libraries was performed with 100 bp reads on an Illumina HiSeq2000. Raw data were processed with SOAPnuke, discarding reads with adapters, uncalled bases, mean Phred below 15, or no exact constant-primer or identifier match. High-quality paired reads were merged using COPE v1.2.5, and each unique nucleotide sequence was defined as a clonotype. MiTCR v1.1 was used to align the clonotypes against IMGT TRBV, TRBD and TRBJ reference segments. Only V-J combinations with frequency above 0.0001, covering 99% to 99.2% of repertoires, were analysed. A TCS score was defined as the ratio between F50 (clonal expansion) and ExV (chaos), using BLOSUM62-based TCRdist between CDR3 peptides within each V-J. Welch's t-statistics and random forest reduced several hundred V-J features to 13, which were used in a naive Bayes classifier (R e1071). No statistical method was used to set the sample size in advance, and investigators knew the group allocation. TCR Vbeta CDR3 sequencing of 130 to 150 peripheral blood samples (approximately 44 ophthalmopathy, roughly 74 hyperthyroidism and 17 progressor patients) is reported in the paper.

The sample was peripheral blood mononuclear cells (PBMCs), taken at new diagnosis, from a patient treated with antithyroid drugs. The chain is assembled from TRBV28 and TRBJ1-2, and 8 bases in between align with TRBD1. The sequence was collected from a man younger than 35 with Graves disease. Donor details come from another sample of the same person, matched by shared clones. The CDR3 protein: CASTVPTGANYGYTF. DNA sequence: TGTGCCAGCACCGTCCCGACAGGGGCTAACTATGGCTACACCTTC.